A selection of T cell receptor beta chains follows, all from one sample in a study of blood T cell repertoires in COVID-19. Measured with immunoSEQ multiplex PCR; TCRdb has only the in-frame clones, and not every one. The sample records hundreds of thousands of clones, roughly 87% being singletons. Sequencing was performed on PBMCs or T cells enriched from blood (not recorded which). The receptor source for this set is a young woman who had recovered from COVID-19. CDR3s include the opening cysteine and the closing phenylalanine or tryptophan. A D gene is named only where the DNA matches it firmly. Size values are once, few and many counts, or a class for expanded clones, and some rows have none.

v_gene: TRBV7-8; d_gene: TRBD1; abundance: few; j_gene: TRBJ1-2; CDR3nt: TGTGCCAGCAGCCCAGGGACAGGTGGATATGGCTACACCTTC; CDR3aa: CASSPGTGGYGYTF
v_gene: TRBV5-8; d_gene: -; abundance: -; j_gene: TRBJ2-5; CDR3nt: TGTGCCAGCACCTTGGTAGGAGCAGAGACCCAGTACTTC; CDR3aa: CASTLVGAETQYF
v_gene: TRBV28; d_gene: -; abundance: -; j_gene: TRBJ1-1; CDR3nt: TGTGCCAGCAGTTCCCCCGGGGGAAACACTGAAGCTTTCTTT; CDR3aa: CASSSPGGNTEAFF
v_gene: TRBV25-1; d_gene: TRBD1; abundance: once; j_gene: TRBJ2-3; CDR3nt: TGTGCCAGCAGTGACCGGGGACAGGCAAGCACAGATACGCAGTATTTT; CDR3aa: CASSDRGQASTDTQYF
v_gene: TRBV7-2; d_gene: TRBD1; abundance: -; j_gene: TRBJ2-7; CDR3nt: TGTGCCAGCAGCTTACCGGGACAGGGGGTTGAGGAGCAGTACTTC; CDR3aa: CASSLPGQGVEEQYF
v_gene: TRBV6-6; d_gene: -; abundance: -; j_gene: TRBJ1-6; CDR3nt: TGTGCCAGCAGCAGTGCGGGATGGCAGGGAATAAGCTCCTATAATTCACCCCTCCACTTT; CDR3aa: CASSSAGWQGISSYNSPLHF
v_gene: TRBV5-1; d_gene: -; abundance: few; j_gene: TRBJ1-4; CDR3nt: TGCGCCAGCAGTCGGCAGGGGACCCACTTGGGGGCTAATGAAAAACTGTTTTTT; CDR3aa: CASSRQGTHLGANEKLFF
v_gene: TRBV18; d_gene: -; abundance: -; j_gene: TRBJ2-7; CDR3nt: TGTGCCAGCTCACCCGGAAATGGCGGGGCTTCCTACGAGCAGTACTTC; CDR3aa: CASSPGNGGASYEQYF
v_gene: TRBV20-1; d_gene: -; abundance: once; j_gene: TRBJ2-1; CDR3nt: TGCAGTGCTAGTGACCATCAGGGGATGTATGAGCAGTTCTTC; CDR3aa: CSASDHQGMYEQFF
v_gene: TRBV6-1; d_gene: -; abundance: -; j_gene: TRBJ2-7; CDR3nt: TGTGCCAGCAGCCAATCCGACAGCTACGAGCAGTACTTC; CDR3aa: CASSQSDSYEQYF
v_gene: TRBV5-5; d_gene: -; abundance: -; j_gene: TRBJ2-1; CDR3nt: TGTGCCAGCAGCTTGGGCCAGAATGAGCAGTTCTTC; CDR3aa: CASSLGQNEQFF
v_gene: TRBV5-1; d_gene: TRBD1; abundance: -; j_gene: TRBJ2-1; CDR3nt: TGCGCCAGCAGCTTACGCCGGGACAGGGTGAACAATGAGCAGTTCTTC; CDR3aa: CASSLRRDRVNNEQFF
v_gene: TRBV20-1; d_gene: -; abundance: -; j_gene: TRBJ1-1; CDR3nt: TGCAGTGCTAGAGATGGGGGGGAAGCTTTCTTT; CDR3aa: CSARDGGEAFF
v_gene: TRBV15; d_gene: -; abundance: -; j_gene: TRBJ1-6; CDR3nt: TGTGCCACCAGCTCTCAGGGGCGCTCACCCCTCCACTTT; CDR3aa: CATSSQGRSPLHF
v_gene: TRBV5-4; d_gene: -; abundance: -; j_gene: TRBJ1-2; CDR3nt: TGTGCCAGCAGCTTGGCGGGAAATGGCTACACCTTC; CDR3aa: CASSLAGNGYTF
v_gene: TRBV3-1/TRBV3-2; d_gene: -; abundance: -; j_gene: TRBJ1-1; CDR3nt: TGTGCCAGCACCAAGATTGGGCAGGGGACTGAAGCTTTCTTT; CDR3aa: CASTKIGQGTEAFF
v_gene: TRBV19; d_gene: -; abundance: -; j_gene: TRBJ1-5; CDR3nt: TGTGCCAGTATCCCTGCCGGGGAAGGGTATCAGCCCCAGCATTTT; CDR3aa: CASIPAGEGYQPQHF
v_gene: TRBV2; d_gene: -; abundance: -; j_gene: TRBJ1-1; CDR3nt: TGTGCCAGTGGCGGGGGGTACACTGAAGCTTTCTTT; CDR3aa: CASGGGYTEAFF
v_gene: TRBV7-9; d_gene: -; abundance: -; j_gene: TRBJ1-1; CDR3nt: TGTGCCAGCAGCCGACAGCAAATGAACACTGAAGCTTTCTTT; CDR3aa: CASSRQQMNTEAFF
v_gene: TRBV6-2/TRBV6-3; d_gene: -; abundance: -; j_gene: TRBJ2-7; CDR3nt: TGTGCCAGCAGTTACGGGGGACTGACCTACGAGCAGTACTTC; CDR3aa: CASSYGGLTYEQYF
v_gene: TRBV28; d_gene: TRBD1; abundance: -; j_gene: TRBJ2-3; CDR3nt: TGTGCCAGCAGCCGCAGACAGGGGGCGTTCGCAGATACGCAGTATTTT; CDR3aa: CASSRRQGAFADTQYF
v_gene: TRBV12-2; d_gene: -; abundance: -; j_gene: TRBJ2-3; CDR3nt: TGTGCAAGTCGCTTAAAAGGGCCTCTCGGGACAGACAGCACAGATACGCAGTATTTT; CDR3aa: CASRLKGPLGTDSTDTQYF
v_gene: TRBV27; d_gene: TRBD1; abundance: -; j_gene: TRBJ2-1; CDR3nt: TGTGCCAGCAGTCCCGACAGGGGCTCCTACAATGAGCAGTTCTTC; CDR3aa: CASSPDRGSYNEQFF
v_gene: TRBV5-4; d_gene: -; abundance: few; j_gene: TRBJ1-4; CDR3nt: TGTGCCAGCAGCTCAGGGGCAACTAATGAAAAACTGTTTTTT; CDR3aa: CASSSGATNEKLFF
v_gene: TRBV19; d_gene: -; abundance: -; j_gene: TRBJ1-2; CDR3nt: TGTGCCAGTAGTCCACGAGCGGGGCTGGGGTATGGCTACACCTTC; CDR3aa: CASSPRAGLGYGYTF
v_gene: TRBV30; d_gene: -; abundance: -; j_gene: TRBJ2-2; CDR3nt: TGTGCCTGGAGTCCTAACACCGGGGAGCTGTTTTTT; CDR3aa: CAWSPNTGELFF
v_gene: TRBV3-1/TRBV3-2; d_gene: TRBD2; abundance: -; j_gene: TRBJ2-7; CDR3nt: TGTGCCAGCAGCCCTGGGGGTAGCGGGGGGTTTTCCTACGAGCAGTACTTC; CDR3aa: CASSPGGSGGFSYEQYF
v_gene: TRBV27; d_gene: TRBD1; abundance: -; j_gene: TRBJ1-5; CDR3nt: TGTGCCAGCAGTCCTAAACGGACAGGGGCCCAGCATTTT; CDR3aa: CASSPKRTGAQHF
v_gene: TRBV2; d_gene: -; abundance: once; j_gene: TRBJ2-1; CDR3nt: TGTGCCAGCACCCCAGGGAATTTGCACAATGAGCAGTTCTTC; CDR3aa: CASTPGNLHNEQFF
v_gene: TRBV28; d_gene: TRBD1; abundance: -; j_gene: TRBJ1-1; CDR3nt: TGTGCCAGCAGCCCCCCTCTAGACAGGGTAATGAAGGCTTTCTTT; CDR3aa: CASSPPLDRVMKAFF
v_gene: TRBV7-2; d_gene: -; abundance: few; j_gene: TRBJ1-1; CDR3nt: TGTGCCAGCAGCTTAGTTTCTGCTGGGCTATGGACTGAAGCTTTCTTT; CDR3aa: CASSLVSAGLWTEAFF
v_gene: TRBV24-1; d_gene: TRBD2; abundance: -; j_gene: TRBJ2-3; CDR3nt: TGTGCCACCAGTGACACCAGACTAGCGGGGGGGCCCGATACGCAGTATTTT; CDR3aa: CATSDTRLAGGPDTQYF
v_gene: TRBV7-9; d_gene: -; abundance: -; j_gene: TRBJ2-5; CDR3nt: TGTGCCAGCAGCTTGGGGGCTGAGGAGACCCAGTACTTC; CDR3aa: CASSLGAEETQYF
v_gene: TRBV4-3; d_gene: TRBD1; abundance: -; j_gene: TRBJ2-3; CDR3nt: TGCGCCAGCAGCCTTCGGGACAGCAACACAGATACGCAGTATTTT; CDR3aa: CASSLRDSNTDTQYF
v_gene: TRBV15; d_gene: -; abundance: few; j_gene: TRBJ1-4; CDR3nt: TGTGCCACCAGCAAACCGGGATCCACAACTAATGAAAAACTGTTTTTT; CDR3aa: CATSKPGSTTNEKLFF
v_gene: TRBV5-1; d_gene: TRBD1; abundance: -; j_gene: TRBJ1-3; CDR3nt: TGCGCCAGCAGCTTCGAAACGGGACAGTTCTCTGGAAACACCATATATTTT; CDR3aa: CASSFETGQFSGNTIYF
v_gene: TRBV6-2/TRBV6-3; d_gene: TRBD2; abundance: -; j_gene: TRBJ2-5; CDR3nt: TGTGCCAGCAGTTACCCCCACCGGGGGGGTCAAGAGACCCAGTACTTC; CDR3aa: CASSYPHRGGQETQYF
v_gene: TRBV9; d_gene: -; abundance: -; j_gene: TRBJ2-7; CDR3nt: TGTGCCAGCAGCACCCGTCCAGGAGGGGCCAACGAGCAGTACTTC; CDR3aa: CASSTRPGGANEQYF
v_gene: TRBV7-2; d_gene: TRBD2; abundance: -; j_gene: TRBJ2-1; CDR3nt: TGTGCCAGCAGCTTCGGACTAGCGGGGGTCGAGCAGTTCTTC; CDR3aa: CASSFGLAGVEQFF
v_gene: TRBV19; d_gene: -; abundance: -; j_gene: TRBJ2-3; CDR3nt: TGTGCCAGTAGTATCGGTCGGGGACTTAGAGGAACAGATACGCAGTATTTT; CDR3aa: CASSIGRGLRGTDTQYF
v_gene: TRBV28; d_gene: -; abundance: -; j_gene: TRBJ1-1; CDR3nt: TGTGCCACCCAAGTTCGACGGGGCACTGAAGCTTTCTTT; CDR3aa: CATQVRRGTEAFF
v_gene: TRBV28; d_gene: -; abundance: -; j_gene: TRBJ1-4; CDR3nt: TGTGCCAGCAGTTTATCCGCGGGAGTTAATGAAAAACTGTTTTTT; CDR3aa: CASSLSAGVNEKLFF
v_gene: TRBV29-1; d_gene: TRBD1; abundance: -; j_gene: TRBJ1-2; CDR3nt: TGCAGCGTCGCCCAGGGGGCGCGAGGCTACACCTTC; CDR3aa: CSVAQGARGYTF
v_gene: TRBV19; d_gene: -; abundance: -; j_gene: TRBJ1-2; CDR3nt: TGTGCCAGTAGTAGGGCAGGCACTTTGCGAGTTGGCTACACCTTC; CDR3aa: CASSRAGTLRVGYTF
v_gene: TRBV3-1/TRBV3-2; d_gene: -; abundance: -; j_gene: TRBJ2-2; CDR3nt: TGTGCCAGCAGCCCAGTGGCCGGGGAGCTGTTTTTT; CDR3aa: CASSPVAGELFF
v_gene: TRBV7-9; d_gene: TRBD1; abundance: -; j_gene: TRBJ2-7; CDR3nt: TGTGCCAGCAGCTTAGGCCGGGACAGCTACGAGCAGTACTTC; CDR3aa: CASSLGRDSYEQYF
v_gene: TRBV19; d_gene: TRBD1; abundance: -; j_gene: TRBJ1-2; CDR3nt: TGTGCCAGTAGTCCAATCGAGGAGGGGGCGAAGGGCTACACCTTC; CDR3aa: CASSPIEEGAKGYTF
v_gene: TRBV6-5; d_gene: -; abundance: -; j_gene: TRBJ1-4; CDR3nt: TGTGCCAGCAGTTACAACAGGAATGAAAAACTGTTTTTT; CDR3aa: CASSYNRNEKLFF
v_gene: TRBV29-1; d_gene: -; abundance: -; j_gene: TRBJ2-1; CDR3nt: TGCAGCGCGGCTGCGGCGGGGGCTACTACGGAGCAGTTCTTC; CDR3aa: CSAAAAGATTEQFF